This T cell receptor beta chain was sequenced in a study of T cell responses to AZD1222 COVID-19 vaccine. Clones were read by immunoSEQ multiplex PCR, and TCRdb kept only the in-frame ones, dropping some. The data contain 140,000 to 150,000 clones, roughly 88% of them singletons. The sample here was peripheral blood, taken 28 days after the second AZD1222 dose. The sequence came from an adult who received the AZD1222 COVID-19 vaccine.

CDR3 coding DNA: TGCGCCAGCCTTGGGCAGGGAGGAGCTTTCTTT. Its translation is CASLGQGGAFF. The rearrangement joins TRBV5-1 to TRBJ1-1, with D possibly TRBD1 on 5 matching bases. V was cut by 7 bases and J by 10 bases, with 14 bases left in between. Germline values: CDR1 SGHRS, CDR2 YFSETQ. The CDR3 is 11 residues long.